Listed here are 20 T cell receptor beta chains from one sample, sequenced in a study of blood T cell repertoires in COVID-19. The data were produced by immunoSEQ multiplex PCR, yet TCRdb's version contains in-frame clones alone and is incomplete. Among more than 300,000 clones, 90% were seen once, and the ten largest hold around 0.97%. Specimen: peripheral blood. The receptor set was obtained from a woman aged 40 to 55 with COVID-19, enrolled during active disease.

V is TRBV5-4 and J is TRBJ2-1; a weak D match, TRBD2 (5 bases). This CDR3 has 14 amino acids. Germline V CDR1 and CDR2: SGHNT, YYREEE (reference sequence). The V end was cut by 0 bases, the J end by 9 bases, with 13 bases between. The CDR3: CASSLDSDYGEQFF. For the CDR3, the DNA is TGTGCCAGCAGCTTGGATAGCGACTACGGTGAGCAGTTCTTC.

CDR3 in amino acids: CASSDSGGGSYEQYF. The CDR3 region has the DNA TGTGCCAGCAGTGACAGTGGGGGGGGATCCTACGAGCAGTACTTC. This rearrangement joins TRBV6-4 to TRBJ2-7, with 7 bases that match TRBD2. Germline V gene lookup returns CDR1 MRHNA and CDR2 SNTAGT. The CDR3 is 15 residues long. J was trimmed by 1 base and V by 2 bases; bases with no gene match: 5.

This rearrangement joins TRBV2 to TRBJ1-2, with TRBD1 matching 9 bases. This CDR3 is 16 amino acids long. CDR1 and CDR2 from the germline V gene are SNHLY and FYNNEI. Germline trimming cut 7 bases from V and 4 bases from J; bases unmatched to any gene: 13. Written as DNA, the CDR3 is TGTGCCAGCACCCAGGGACCGGACAGGGGAGGCTATGGCTACACCTTC. Protein product: CASTQGPDRGGYGYTF.

CDR3 loop: CASRPWGGTEAFF. CDR3 DNA sequence: TGTGCCAGCAGACCCTGGGGGGGAACTGAAGCTTTCTTT. The chain is built from TRBV6-5 and TRBJ1-1; tentatively, D is TRBD1 (5 bases). This CDR3 has 13 residues. The germline V gene has CDR1 MNHEY and CDR2 SVGAGI. The germline V and J ends were trimmed by 6 bases and 5 bases, with 13 bases remaining between them.

Details on this clone: This sample also contains other DNA sequences that code for the same CDR3. This chain uses TRBV28 with TRBJ1-2; 7 nucleotides match TRBD1. V trimming: 1 base; J trimming: 5 bases; junction bases outside the gene matches: 4. Germline assignment: CDR1 MDHEN and CDR2 SYDVKM. The CDR3 totals 14 residues. CDR3 sequence (DNA): TGTGCCAGCAGTTTATCAGGGGGAGTATATGGCTACACCTTC. It yields the protein CASSLSGGVYGYTF.

This chain links TRBV18 with TRBJ2-7, with D perhaps TRBD1 (6 bases). Germline lookup yields CDR1 KGHSH and CDR2 LQKENI. The CDR3 is 13 amino acids. V gave up 2 bases and J gave up 4 bases, with 9 bases separating them. The CDR3 loop is CASSPGTPYEQYF. As DNA, the CDR3 is TGTGCCAGCTCACCAGGGACACCTTACGAGCAGTACTTC. Supplemented by reference TRBV18 and TRBJ2-7, the full variable domain reads NAGVMQNPRHLVRRRGQEARLRCSPMKGHSHVYWYRQLPEEGLKFMVYLQKENIIDESGMPKERFSAEFPKEGPSILRIQQVVRGDSAAYFCASSPGTPYEQYFGPGTRLTVT.

J is TRBJ1-5 and V is TRBV5-1, with D tentatively TRBD1 (5 bases). From germline, CDR1 is SGHRS and CDR2 YFSETQ. V gave up 4 bases and J gave up 3 bases, with 11 bases separating them. This CDR3 region has 14 residues. CDR3 in DNA: TGCGCCAGCAGCCCAGTGGGGCTCAATCAGCCCCAGCATTTT. This codes for CASSPVGLNQPQHF.

The CDR3: CASSAHGQGKAEAFF. The CDR3 bases are TGTGCCAGCAGCGCCCACGGACAGGGTAAGGCTGAAGCTTTCTTT. The rearrangement joins TRBV9 to TRBJ1-1; 8 bases are a match to TRBD1. V lost 3 bases and J lost 6; bases outside the gene matches: 10. The CDR3 has 15 amino acids. Germline values: CDR1 SGDLS, CDR2 YYNGEE.

The gene calls are TRBV11-2 and TRBJ2-1, with 8 bases matching TRBD2. Germline loops: CDR1 SGHAT, CDR2 FQNNGV. This CDR3 is 16 amino acids long. The V gene end was trimmed by 2 bases and the J gene end by 3 bases; junction bases not matched to a gene: 6. The CDR3 sequence is CASSLMERGGYNEQFF. CDR3 DNA sequence: TGTGCCAGCAGCTTAATGGAACGGGGGGGCTACAATGAGCAGTTCTTC.

The CDR3 DNA reads as TGCGCCAGCAAGATAGCGGGGGGCCTCTACAATGAGCAGTTCTTC. Encoded protein: CASKIAGGLYNEQFF. The chain is built from TRBV5-1 and TRBJ2-1; 10 bases line up with TRBD2. V lost 6 bases, J lost 3 bases, and 6 bases stayed unmatched. CDR3 length equals 15 residues. Germline V gene sequence: CDR1 SGHRS, CDR2 YFSETQ.

This clone was detected only once. V is TRBV6-2 or TRBV6-3 and J is TRBJ2-1, with 9 nucleotides matching TRBD2. The CDR3 is made up of 16 amino acids. The germline gives CDR1 MNHEY, CDR2 SVGEGT. The V and J ends lost 2 bases and 8 bases, in that order; junction bases with no gene match: 10. CDR3 region: CASSYGAVAGEDEQFF. The CDR3 region has the DNA TGTGCCAGCAGTTACGGGGCAGTAGCGGGAGAAGATGAGCAGTTCTTC.

The chain combines TRBV24-1 with TRBJ2-2; possible D gene TRBD1, 6 bases. V lost 0 bases, J lost 5 bases, and 12 bases lay in between. CDR1 is KGHDR, CDR2 SFDVKD, per germline. The CDR3 sequence is 16 residues long. The CDR3 DNA sequence: TGTGCCACCAGTGATTTGGTAACAGGGAAGACCGGGGAGCTGTTTTTT. This translates into CATSDLVTGKTGELFF.

This clone has a handful of counts. V is TRBV6-1 and J is TRBJ2-3; 9 bases align to TRBD1. Unmatched junction bases numbered 1, after V lost 1 base and J lost 2 bases. Germline V lookup: CDR1 MNHNS, CDR2 SASEGT. The CDR3 extends over 15 amino acids. The CDR3 nucleotides read TGTGCCAGCAGTGAAGGGACAGGGGTCACAGATACGCAGTATTTT. This gives the protein CASSEGTGVTDTQYF.

The V and J genes are TRBV7-2 and TRBJ1-2; D uncertain. The germline V gene has CDR1 SGHTA and CDR2 FQGNSA. CDR3 length equals 13 residues. V lost 2 bases and J 3 bases, leaving 7 bases between the germline ends. The CDR3 DNA follows: TGTGCCAGCAGCTTACATCCGGACTATGGCTACACCTTC. This translates into CASSLHPDYGYTF.

V gene TRBV2 combines with J gene TRBJ1-1, with D possibly matching TRBD1 (5 bases). V lost 0 bases, J lost 6 bases, and 11 bases lay in between. CDR3 length equals 14 residues. Germline-derived CDR1 and CDR2 are SNHLY and FYNNEI. Here the CDR3 DNA reads TGTGCCAGCAGTGAAGCGCTGGGGGGGGCTGAAGCTTTCTTT. Its protein product is CASSEALGGAEAFF.

The CDR3 sequence is CASSRGHGSGNTIYF. The CDR3 nucleotides read TGTGCCAGCAGCCGAGGTCACGGGTCTGGAAACACCATATATTTT. The chain uses TRBV7-3 and TRBJ1-3, with unresolved D. Germline V lookup: CDR1 SGHTA, CDR2 FQGTGA. The CDR3 sequence is 15 residues long. V dropped 5 bases and J dropped 1 base, with 12 bases sitting between them.

V usage is TRBV7-8 and J usage is TRBJ2-6; TRBD1 is a possible D gene (5 bases). V dropped 5 bases and J dropped 3 bases, with 11 bases sitting between them. Germline assignment: CDR1 SGHVS and CDR2 FQNEAQ. CDR3 length equals 15 residues. The CDR3 protein is CASSPETVGANVLTF. CDR3 sequence (DNA): TGTGCCAGCAGCCCTGAGACAGTTGGGGCCAACGTCCTGACTTTC.

The rearrangement links TRBV10-3 to TRBJ1-1; weak D call: TRBD1 (5 bases). The CDR3 sequence is 17 residues long. In germline, CDR1 is ENHRY, CDR2 SYGVKD. Trimming left V 7 bases short and J 3 bases short, with 24 bases between. CDR3 region: CAITSSGTTGGDTEAFF. For the CDR3, the DNA is TGTGCCATCACCTCCTCCGGGACGACGGGCGGGGACACTGAAGCTTTCTTT.

The CDR3 region has the DNA TGTGCCAGCAGACTGACGGGGTTTGGTTCACCCCTCCACTTT. It codes for CASRLTGFGSPLHF. The chain has TRBV3-1 (or the pseudogene TRBV3-2) and TRBJ1-6; D gene unclear. Germline-derived CDR1 and CDR2 are LGHDT and YNNKEL (reference sequence). The V and J ends lost 6 bases and 9 bases respectively, with 15 bases between them. There are 14 residues in the CDR3.

The chain carries TRBV10-1 and TRBJ1-1, with TRBD1 matching over 7 bases. V lost 7 bases to trimming and J lost 0 bases; unmatched junction nucleotides: 20. CDR1 WNHNN and CDR2 SYGVQD come from the germline V gene (reference sequence). This CDR3 comprises 19 residues. The CDR3 DNA reads as TGCGCCAGCACCATTCCGGGACAGCATAGAGGATGCATGAACACTGAAGCTTTCTTT. Translating it yields CASTIPGQHRGCMNTEAFF.